This T cell receptor (beta chain) comes out of a study of blood T cells in healthy people across ages. Samples had at least 6 million PBMCs isolated from them. The use of a sample-barcoded 5' primer and a J-beta primer mix characterized a second PCR of about 7 to 12 cycles. TCRdb reprocessed the 5' RACE reads via MiXCR and lists one record per CDR3 protein. The sample has approximately 900,000 distinct CDR3 sequences, almost 30% seen once. This clonotype occurred many times. Deletions cut 2 bases from V and 2 bases from J, with 11 bases between. Germline V gene sequence: CDR1 LGHNT, CDR2 FRNRAP. The CDR3 has 15 residues. These data are also associated with another study on T cells of mothers and their children. That source reports: Slightly, though not significantly, more overlap was seen in related than in unrelated mother-child pairs.

Sequencing was carried out using blood. The V and J genes are TRBV12-5 and TRBJ2-3, with TRBD1 as a possible D gene (5 bases). This TCR derives from a middle-aged woman in good health. The chain's CDR3 is CASGLSDIPTDTQYF. The CDR3 bases are TGTGCTAGTGGTTTGTCGGACATCCCCACAGATACGCAGTATTTT.